Reported below is one TCR beta chain. The CDR3 totals 15 residues. Germline assignment: CDR1 MNHNY and CDR2 SVGAGI (reference sequence). V was cut by 2 bases and J by 0 bases, with 8 bases left in between. Method: immunoSEQ multiplex PCR; TCRdb's copy keeps in-frame clones and lacks some. The sample shows fewer than 80,000 clones, more than 85% of them seen only once. This entry is derived from a study of OX40 agonist ivuxolimab in advanced cancers. Study-level background: The patients received agonistic anti-OX40 (CD134) antibody ivuxolimab.

The clonotype originates from an adult with an advanced solid tumor such as melanoma, head and neck, liver or kidney cancer. This specimen was CD4+ or CD8+ T cells sorted from blood, taken in a trial of the OX40 agonist ivuxolimab. The chain recombines TRBV6-6 with TRBJ1-3; D is undetermined. CDR3 DNA sequence: TGTGCCAGCAGTTACGACTCCGGCTCTGGAAACACCATATATTTT. It specifies CASSYDSGSGNTIYF.